One sample yielded the 14 T cell receptor beta chains listed below, sequenced in a study of blood T cell repertoires in COVID-19. Produced via immunoSEQ multiplex PCR; TCRdb's table is partial and in-frame only. Among roughly 250,000 clones listed, roughly 88% were seen once. Sample: peripheral blood. These receptors originate from a human donor with COVID-19, enrolled during active disease. The donor label of this sample is uncertain.

Ten or more counts support this clone. V and J are TRBV6-1 and TRBJ1-4; tentatively, D is TRBD1 (5 bases). V lost 2 bases to trimming and J lost 13 bases, with 23 bases between them. Per germline, CDR1 MNHNS and CDR2 SASEGT. The CDR3 has 16 residues. The CDR3 loop reads CASSEWTYGQNTRLFF. In nucleotides, the CDR3 is TGTGCCAGCAGTGAATGGACCTACGGACAAAATACGCGACTGTTTTTT.

The chain is built from TRBV19 and TRBJ1-1; 9 bases line up with TRBD1. CDR3 length: 15 residues. Germline values: CDR1 LNHDA, CDR2 SQIVND (reference sequence). J lost 1 base, V lost 5 bases, and 5 bases had no gene match. The CDR3 region has the DNA TGTGCCAGTAGTCCACAACAGGGGGCGAACACTGAAGCTTTCTTT. This sequence encodes CASSPQQGANTEAFF. The full variable domain, with the rest looked up from reference TRBV19 and TRBJ1-1, is DGGITQSPKYLFRKEGQNVTLSCEQNLNHDAMYWYRQDPGQGLRLIYYSQIVNDFQKGDIAEGYSVSREKKESFPLTVTSAQKNPTAFYLCASSPQQGANTEAFFGQGTRLTVV.

The chain couples TRBV5-8 to TRBJ2-7, with D possibly matching TRBD2 (6 bases). The CDR3 spans 15 residues. From germline, CDR1 is SGHTS and CDR2 YDEGEE. V lost 0 bases and J 3 bases, leaving 13 bases between the germline ends. The CDR3 is CASSLAGAGLYEQYF. The CDR3 DNA reads as TGTGCCAGCAGCTTGGCGGGAGCGGGCCTCTACGAGCAGTACTTC.

V usage is TRBV20-1 and J usage is TRBJ1-5; 7 nucleotides agree with TRBD1. Looked up from germline, CDR1 is DFQATT and CDR2 is SNEGSKA (reference sequence). With V trimmed by 3 bases and J by 6 bases, 14 bases remained unmatched. This CDR3 spans 16 amino acids. CDR3 residues: CSASPSPGGVTQPQHF. CDR3 coding DNA: TGCAGTGCTAGTCCCTCCCCAGGGGGTGTGACTCAGCCCCAGCATTTT.

The J gene is TRBJ1-2, the V gene TRBV11-2, with D hard to call. V lost 2 bases to trimming and J lost 4 bases, with 11 bases between them. The CDR3 covers 14 residues. Germline V gene lookup returns CDR1 SGHAT and CDR2 FQNNGV. Here the CDR3 DNA reads TGTGCCAGCAGCTTAACGGGGTCCGGCTATGGCTACACCTTC. Residues: CASSLTGSGYGYTF.

This clone is a singleton in its sample. This chain links TRBV5-4 with TRBJ1-2; TRBD1 agrees at 8 bases. This CDR3 is 15 amino acids long. V trimming: 2 bases; J trimming: 4 bases; junction bases outside the gene matches: 7. CDR1 SGHNT and CDR2 YYREEE come from the germline V gene (reference sequence). CDR3 sequence: CASSLLMTGAYGYTF. The DNA of the CDR3 is TGTGCCAGCAGCTTACTAATGACAGGGGCCTATGGCTACACCTTC.

The rearrangement links TRBV3-1 (or the pseudogene TRBV3-2) to TRBJ2-5, with D uncertain. The CDR3 is 13 amino acids. Germline CDR1 and CDR2: LGHDT and YNNKEL (reference sequence). Trimming took off 2 bases at V and 5 bases at J, with 9 bases between the two ends. CDR3 DNA sequence: TGTGCCAGCAGCCAACTGTCCGGGGAGACCCAGTACTTC. It yields the protein CASSQLSGETQYF.

This chain joins TRBV6-5 and TRBJ2-4; TRBD2 matches at 8 bases. Germline V gene lookup returns CDR1 MNHEY and CDR2 SVGAGI. There are 16 residues in the CDR3. With 2 bases clipped from V and 5 bases from J, the junction kept 8 bases outside the gene matches. The CDR3 DNA follows: TGTGCCAGCAGTTACGGAGTAGCGGGAACCGAAAACATTCAGTACTTC. This sequence encodes CASSYGVAGTENIQYF.

The rearrangement links TRBV29-1 to TRBJ1-5; TRBD1 might be the D (6 bases). The CDR3 extends over 14 amino acids. V gave up 4 bases and J gave up 2 bases, with 12 bases separating them. Germline V gene sequence: CDR1 SQVTM, CDR2 ANQGSEA. This CDR3 is CSVGSGVGNQPQHF. Written as DNA, the CDR3 is TGCAGCGTTGGTTCAGGGGTCGGCAATCAGCCCCAGCATTTT.

This clone was seen a handful of times. This chain joins TRBV3-1 (or the pseudogene TRBV3-2) and TRBJ2-7, with D hard to call. Germline CDR1 LGHDT, CDR2 YNNKEL (reference sequence). This CDR3 has 15 residues. Trimming pared 0 bases from V and 6 bases from J, leaving 15 bases between. CDR3 coding DNA: TGTGCCAGCAGCCAAGAACCCCAGGCCTCGAGCGAGCAGTACTTC. This translates into CASSQEPQASSEQYF.

This clone appeared a single time. This sequence joins TRBV6-2 or TRBV6-3 and TRBJ2-2, with 11 bases identical to TRBD2. From germline, CDR1 is MNHEY and CDR2 SVGEGT. The CDR3 is 16 residues long. The ends lost 2 bases at V and 4 bases at J; junction bases unmatched: 3. The CDR3 coding sequence is TGTGCCAGCAGTTACAGTCTAGCGGGAGGCACCGGGGAGCTGTTTTTT. This translates into CASSYSLAGGTGELFF.

The V call is TRBV4-3, the J call TRBJ2-6; D is uncertain. Germline CDR1 is LGHNA and CDR2 is YSLEER. The CDR3 spans 17 residues. V lost 0 bases and J 1 base, leaving 10 bases between the germline ends. In nucleotides, the CDR3 is TGCGCCAGCAGCCAAGACGAGGTGAGGTCTGGGGCCAACGTCCTGACTTTC. Amino acid sequence: CASSQDEVRSGANVLTF.

The CDR3 DNA follows: TGCAGTGCTAGTTCTTATTCCGGGACTAGCGCGATCTGGGGTAAATATACGCAGTATTTT. As protein: CSASSYSGTSAIWGKYTQYF. The chain combines TRBV20-1 with TRBJ2-3; TRBD2 aligns across 10 bases. The CDR3 is 20 residues long. The germline CDR1 and CDR2 sequences are DFQATT and SNEGSKA (reference sequence). With 3 bases clipped from V and 7 bases from J, the junction kept 25 bases outside the gene matches.

The chain links TRBV7-2 to TRBJ2-2, with 8 bases matching TRBD2. The CDR3 spans 16 residues. CDR1 SGHTA and CDR2 FQGNSA come from the germline V gene. V trimming: 5 bases; J trimming: 5 bases; junction bases outside the gene matches: 10. DNA of the CDR3: TGTGCCAGCAGCCCGAGAGCGGGAGCCGGAACCGGGGAGCTGTTTTTT. This codes for CASSPRAGAGTGELFF.